Described below is a single T cell receptor (beta chain) sequence and its context. Germline CDR1 is LGHNA and CDR2 is YSLEER. The CDR3 runs to 17 residues. These data belong to a study of CXCR3-negative and CXCR3-positive naive CD8 T cells. UMI labels and 5' RACE were used to prepare the TRB cDNA libraries. TCRdb reprocessed the 5' RACE reads, keeping one entry per CDR3 protein, no DNA. The sample has roughly 25,000 distinct CDR3 sequences, and its top ten clones hold about 4.3%. The clonotype originates from a human donor in good health. Some clones in this sample may be carry-over from other donors' samples. Sequenced material: naive CXCR3- CD8+ T cells from blood. Subset given: CD45RO-CCR7+CD27+CD95- naive CD8+ T cells lacking CXCR3 (TNR3-). This chain connects TRBV4-3 to TRBJ1-1; TCRdb calls TRBD1, which cannot be checked without DNA. This CDR3 reads CASSQDRGSRQNTEAFF.